The TCR beta chain described here comes from a study of regulatory T cells in long-lasting Graves disease. According to the study, TCR beta libraries were built with iRepertoire HTBI primers and CDR3-region Arm-PCR. Authors' analysis steps: Sample data revealed about 62 TRBV and 14 TRBJ segments. TCRdb independently ran MiXCR on the multiplex PCR reads; one entry per CDR3 protein. The V and J calls here are based on TCRdb, not the publication. The sample has some 370,000 distinct CDR3 sequences; around 21% are singletons. A few counts support this clonotype. Its antigen is still unknown. Regarding the study as a whole: Clonotypes that were public and shared totalled 2,741 in persistent patients versus 966 in new patients. The work looked only at peripheral blood and did not look at thyroid tissue.

CDR1 is SGHRS, CDR2 YFSETQ, per germline. Trimming cost V 0 bases and J 4 bases, with 25 bases left between them. The CDR3 spans 19 residues. This sample's time point: persistent/refractory GD, antithyroid drugs over 5 years with positive TRAb. The TCR library was made from RNA that had been extracted from PBMCs in TRIzol. The authors drew 8.5 to 9.5 milliliters of peripheral blood into EDTA tubes. This chain connects TRBV5-1 to TRBJ1-1, with D perhaps matching TRBD1 (5 bases). Sequences were derived from peripheral blood mononuclear cells (PBMCs), sampled when the disease was refractory, from a patient treated with antithyroid drugs. This TCR derives from a female donor with Graves disease. CDR3 DNA: TGCGCCAGCAGCTTGGATGGTGTGCAGGGATGGAATGGTGGCACTGAAGCTTTCTTT. Encoded protein: CASSLDGVQGWNGGTEAFF.